A selection of T cell receptor beta chains follows, all from one sample in a study of T cells in Graves' hyperthyroidism and ophthalmopathy. TCRdb passed the multiplex PCR reads through MiXCR, listing each CDR3 protein once. The sample has about 640,000 distinct CDR3 sequences, around 21% seen once. The sample consisted of blood. The receptors come from a man aged 30 to 39 with Graves' ophthalmopathy. The CDR3 runs from the conserved cysteine through the conserved F or W. The D gene is left open where the match is weak. Some rows have no size entry. The others give once, few or many, or a class for an expanded clone.

CDR3nt: TGTGCCAGTAGTGTAAGGACCTTCACAGATACGCAGTATTTT; CDR3aa: CASSVRTFTDTQYF; abundance: NA; d_gene: NA; v_gene: TRBV19; j_gene: TRBJ2-3
CDR3nt: TGTGCCAGCAGCTTAGTCGCACCGGGACGGAGCCATTACGAGCAGTACTTC; CDR3aa: CASSLVAPGRSHYEQYF; abundance: few; d_gene: NA; v_gene: TRBV7-8; j_gene: TRBJ2-7
CDR3nt: TGTGCCAGCAGTTTACGGGGGAAGAACACTGAAGCTTTCTTT; CDR3aa: CASSLRGKNTEAFF; abundance: many; d_gene: NA; v_gene: TRBV27; j_gene: TRBJ1-1
CDR3nt: TGTGCCAGCAGCTTAGTTCTGACTAGCGGGCACTACGAGCAGTACTTC; CDR3aa: CASSLVLTSGHYEQYF; abundance: NA; d_gene: TRBD2; v_gene: TRBV7-9; j_gene: TRBJ2-7
CDR3nt: TGTGCCAGCAGCTTAGGGACAGGGGGGACGGAGACCCAGTACTTC; CDR3aa: CASSLGTGGTETQYF; abundance: few; d_gene: TRBD1; v_gene: TRBV7-9; j_gene: TRBJ2-5
CDR3nt: TGTGCCAGCAGTCTCCTACGGTACAGGGGGCAGAATGAGCAGTTCTTC; CDR3aa: CASSLLRYRGQNEQFF; abundance: many; d_gene: TRBD1; v_gene: TRBV12-3/TRBV12-4; j_gene: TRBJ2-1
CDR3nt: TGTGCCAGCAATCGGGACGGACCCTACGAGCAGTACTTC; CDR3aa: CASNRDGPYEQYF; abundance: NA; d_gene: NA; v_gene: TRBV12-3/TRBV12-4; j_gene: TRBJ2-7
CDR3nt: TGTGCCAGCAGTCGAAGCGGGAGATCTACCCACGAGCAGTACTTC; CDR3aa: CASSRSGRSTHEQYF; abundance: once; d_gene: TRBD2; v_gene: TRBV6-1; j_gene: TRBJ2-7
CDR3nt: TGTGCCAGCAGCCAAGATTTAATTCCAGTGGGCCGTAACGAGCAGTACTTC; CDR3aa: CASSQDLIPVGRNEQYF; abundance: NA; d_gene: NA; v_gene: TRBV4-2; j_gene: TRBJ2-7
CDR3nt: TGTGCCAGCAGTGTTAGCGGGAACTCCTACAATGAGCAGTTCTTC; CDR3aa: CASSVSGNSYNEQFF; abundance: few; d_gene: TRBD2; v_gene: TRBV27; j_gene: TRBJ2-1
CDR3nt: TGTGCCAGCAGCTTAGATGAACTACTAACCGGGGAGCTGTTTTTT; CDR3aa: CASSLDELLTGELFF; abundance: many; d_gene: NA; v_gene: TRBV7-8; j_gene: TRBJ2-2
CDR3nt: TGCAGTTCAACCGGGACTAAGGGGGGGGACAAAGAGACCCAGTACTTC; CDR3aa: CSSTGTKGGDKETQYF; abundance: NA; d_gene: NA; v_gene: TRBV20-1; j_gene: TRBJ2-5
CDR3nt: TGTGCCAGCAGCTTAGATTTGGGGGGCATTGAGCAGTTCTTC; CDR3aa: CASSLDLGGIEQFF; abundance: few; d_gene: NA; v_gene: TRBV7-9; j_gene: TRBJ2-1
CDR3nt: TGTGCCAGCAGCCCTACTAGTCTTGGTGAGCAGTTCTTC; CDR3aa: CASSPTSLGEQFF; abundance: NA; d_gene: NA; v_gene: TRBV14; j_gene: TRBJ2-1
CDR3nt: TGTGCCTGGAGTGTACAGGATAACACTGAAGCTTTCTTT; CDR3aa: CAWSVQDNTEAFF; abundance: many; d_gene: NA; v_gene: TRBV30; j_gene: TRBJ1-1
CDR3nt: TGTGCCAGCAGTTACTCTCCCGATGAGCAGTTCTTC; CDR3aa: CASSYSPDEQFF; abundance: NA; d_gene: NA; v_gene: TRBV9; j_gene: TRBJ2-1
CDR3nt: TGTGCCAGCAGCTTAGGGGTACAGGGGCCTAACTATGGCTACACCTTC; CDR3aa: CASSLGVQGPNYGYTF; abundance: many; d_gene: TRBD1; v_gene: TRBV7-9; j_gene: TRBJ1-2
CDR3nt: TGTGCCAGCAGCCTATGGACAGGGAGCTCCTACAATGAGCAGTTCTTC; CDR3aa: CASSLWTGSSYNEQFF; abundance: few; d_gene: TRBD1; v_gene: TRBV7-3; j_gene: TRBJ2-1
CDR3nt: TGCGCCAGCAGCTCGACTAGAGGGCGGACAGATACGCAGTATTTT; CDR3aa: CASSSTRGRTDTQYF; abundance: NA; d_gene: NA; v_gene: TRBV5-1; j_gene: TRBJ2-3
CDR3nt: TGTGCCAGCATCTCGAACTCAGGACTAGCGGGAAGCCTCTTCTCCTACAATGAGCAGTTCTTC; CDR3aa: CASISNSGLAGSLFSYNEQFF; abundance: NA; d_gene: TRBD2; v_gene: TRBV28; j_gene: TRBJ2-1
CDR3nt: TGTGCCAGTAGGGCCCAGGGGGCAAACACCGGGGAGCTGTTTTTT; CDR3aa: CASRAQGANTGELFF; abundance: NA; d_gene: TRBD1; v_gene: TRBV19; j_gene: TRBJ2-2
CDR3nt: TGTGCCTGGAGAGGAAACCTCAACACAGATACGCAGTATTTT; CDR3aa: CAWRGNLNTDTQYF; abundance: many; d_gene: NA; v_gene: TRBV30; j_gene: TRBJ2-3
CDR3nt: TGTGCCAGCACCCTGGAGGGGATTGAAGCTTTCTTT; CDR3aa: CASTLEGIEAFF; abundance: few; d_gene: NA; v_gene: TRBV11-2; j_gene: TRBJ1-1
CDR3nt: TGCAGTCCCGGGTCGCCCGAAGCTTTCTTT; CDR3aa: CSPGSPEAFF; abundance: many; d_gene: NA; v_gene: TRBV20-1; j_gene: TRBJ1-1
CDR3nt: TGTGCCAGCTTACTAGCGGGAGGGCGCAATGAGCAGTTCTTC; CDR3aa: CASLLAGGRNEQFF; abundance: few; d_gene: TRBD2; v_gene: TRBV6-2/TRBV6-3; j_gene: TRBJ2-1
CDR3nt: TGTGCCAGCAGTCGTCTGGTCTTAAAACGCGACAGGGGACGAACCGGGGAGCTGTTTTTT; CDR3aa: CASSRLVLKRDRGRTGELFF; abundance: NA; d_gene: TRBD1; v_gene: TRBV6-1; j_gene: TRBJ2-2
CDR3nt: TGTGCCAGCAATCCCAGGGGCAAAACCTACGAGCAGTACTTC; CDR3aa: CASNPRGKTYEQYF; abundance: many; d_gene: NA; v_gene: TRBV28; j_gene: TRBJ2-7
CDR3nt: TGCAGTGCTAGTCGGGAGCCTGGAAACACCATATATTTT; CDR3aa: CSASREPGNTIYF; abundance: few; d_gene: NA; v_gene: TRBV20-1; j_gene: TRBJ1-3
CDR3nt: TGTGCCAGCAGTTTACGGTCACCGTGGGGGGTCCGAACTAGCACAGATACGCAGTATTTT; CDR3aa: CASSLRSPWGVRTSTDTQYF; abundance: few; d_gene: NA; v_gene: TRBV27; j_gene: TRBJ2-3
CDR3nt: TGCAGCGTTGAGGGACCATCCAGTCCCGGGGAGCTGTTTTTT; CDR3aa: CSVEGPSSPGELFF; abundance: few; d_gene: NA; v_gene: TRBV29-1; j_gene: TRBJ2-2
CDR3nt: TGTGCCAGCAGCCCTGGGGACTCGTACAATGAGCAGTTCTTC; CDR3aa: CASSPGDSYNEQFF; abundance: NA; d_gene: NA; v_gene: TRBV7-8; j_gene: TRBJ2-1
CDR3nt: TGCGCCAGCAGCTTGTGGGAAGGAGATGGCTACACCTTC; CDR3aa: CASSLWEGDGYTF; abundance: many; d_gene: NA; v_gene: TRBV5-1; j_gene: TRBJ1-2
CDR3nt: TGTGCCAGCGGACCCTACGAGCAGTACTTC; CDR3aa: CASGPYEQYF; abundance: few; d_gene: NA; v_gene: TRBV28; j_gene: TRBJ2-7
CDR3nt: TGTGCCAGCAGCTTAGGGGGACAGGCCTACCACGAGCAGTACTTC; CDR3aa: CASSLGGQAYHEQYF; abundance: many; d_gene: TRBD1; v_gene: TRBV7-2; j_gene: TRBJ2-7
CDR3nt: TGTGCCAGCGGAAGACAGGGAGGTCCCTACGAGCAGTACTTC; CDR3aa: CASGRQGGPYEQYF; abundance: few; d_gene: NA; v_gene: TRBV3-1; j_gene: TRBJ2-7
CDR3nt: TGTGCCAGCTCACCAAGGCCGACAGGGCAGTCCACAGATACGCAGTATTTT; CDR3aa: CASSPRPTGQSTDTQYF; abundance: NA; d_gene: TRBD1; v_gene: TRBV18; j_gene: TRBJ2-3
CDR3nt: TGTGCCAGCAGAAACAGGGGGTTGAACACTGAAGCTTTCTTT; CDR3aa: CASRNRGLNTEAFF; abundance: few; d_gene: TRBD1; v_gene: TRBV27; j_gene: TRBJ1-1
CDR3nt: TGTGCCGTCAGGACAGATAGAAACACTGAAGCTTTCTTT; CDR3aa: CAVRTDRNTEAFF; abundance: NA; d_gene: NA; v_gene: TRBV10-3; j_gene: TRBJ1-1
CDR3nt: TGTGCCAGCAGCGTAAGTAGGGGCTCCTACAATGAGCAGTTCTTC; CDR3aa: CASSVSRGSYNEQFF; abundance: few; d_gene: NA; v_gene: TRBV9; j_gene: TRBJ2-1
CDR3nt: TGTGCCACCAGTGATACCGTGTACCAAGAGACCCAGTACTTC; CDR3aa: CATSDTVYQETQYF; abundance: NA; d_gene: NA; v_gene: TRBV24-1; j_gene: TRBJ2-5
CDR3nt: TGCAGCGGGAGCGGGAGGGCCGTGGATGAGCAGTTCTTC; CDR3aa: CSGSGRAVDEQFF; abundance: few; d_gene: TRBD2; v_gene: TRBV29-1; j_gene: TRBJ2-1
CDR3nt: TGCGCCAGCAGCCAAGATAAGGCGAATCAAGAGACCCAGTACTTC; CDR3aa: CASSQDKANQETQYF; abundance: NA; d_gene: NA; v_gene: TRBV4-1; j_gene: TRBJ2-5
CDR3nt: TGCGCCAGCAGTAATGGGACAGGGAACTATGGCTACACCTTC; CDR3aa: CASSNGTGNYGYTF; abundance: few; d_gene: TRBD1; v_gene: TRBV10-1; j_gene: TRBJ1-2
CDR3nt: TGCAGTGCGTCTACGGGACGGGAAAATCAGCCCCAGCATTTT; CDR3aa: CSASTGRENQPQHF; abundance: few; d_gene: NA; v_gene: TRBV20-1; j_gene: TRBJ1-5
CDR3nt: TGTGCCAGCAGCTCTCGACTAGCGGACACAGATACGCAGTATTTT; CDR3aa: CASSSRLADTDTQYF; abundance: many; d_gene: TRBD2; v_gene: TRBV11-2; j_gene: TRBJ2-3
CDR3nt: TGTGCCAGCCGAGAGGGGCCCTCCTATAATTCACCCCTCCACTTT; CDR3aa: CASREGPSYNSPLHF; abundance: NA; d_gene: NA; v_gene: TRBV6-1; j_gene: TRBJ1-6
CDR3nt: TGTGCCAGCAGTTCGTTCAGGGGCTTCGCCTACGAGCAGTACTTC; CDR3aa: CASSSFRGFAYEQYF; abundance: NA; d_gene: NA; v_gene: TRBV28; j_gene: TRBJ2-7
CDR3nt: TGTGCCAGCTCTCAGTGGGGTAGCAATCAGCCCCAGCATTTT; CDR3aa: CASSQWGSNQPQHF; abundance: many; d_gene: NA; v_gene: TRBV6-2/TRBV6-3; j_gene: TRBJ1-5
CDR3nt: TGCAGTGCTAGGCCCAGCGGGAGGTTACAAGAGACCCAGTACTTC; CDR3aa: CSARPSGRLQETQYF; abundance: NA; d_gene: TRBD2; v_gene: TRBV20-1; j_gene: TRBJ2-5
CDR3nt: TGTGCCTGCAGTTACGAGCTGGGGAGGGAGTCGAACACCGGGGAGCTGTTTTTT; CDR3aa: CACSYELGRESNTGELFF; abundance: NA; d_gene: TRBD2; v_gene: TRBV6-2/TRBV6-3; j_gene: TRBJ2-2
CDR3nt: TGTGCCAGGCAGGGGGACACTGAAGCTTTCTTT; CDR3aa: CARQGDTEAFF; abundance: many; d_gene: TRBD1; v_gene: TRBV2; j_gene: TRBJ1-1
CDR3nt: TGTGCCAGCAGGGAGAAGCTTAGCAATCAGCCCCAGCATTTT; CDR3aa: CASREKLSNQPQHF; abundance: NA; d_gene: NA; v_gene: TRBV6-1; j_gene: TRBJ1-5
CDR3nt: TGTGCCAGCAGCTCGCGACAGCTTTATGGAGCTGAAGCTTTCTTT; CDR3aa: CASSSRQLYGAEAFF; abundance: many; d_gene: NA; v_gene: TRBV5-8; j_gene: TRBJ1-1
CDR3nt: TGTGCCAGCAGTGAGGGGGGCCGGGGTGAGCCCCAGCATTTT; CDR3aa: CASSEGGRGEPQHF; abundance: few; d_gene: NA; v_gene: TRBV6-1; j_gene: TRBJ1-5
CDR3nt: TGTGCCAGCAGCGCGACAGGGGACACCGGGGAGCTGTTTTTT; CDR3aa: CASSATGDTGELFF; abundance: few; d_gene: TRBD1; v_gene: TRBV7-9; j_gene: TRBJ2-2
CDR3nt: TGCGCCAGCAGCTCAGACAGGGTTCATGATGGCTACACCTTC; CDR3aa: CASSSDRVHDGYTF; abundance: few; d_gene: TRBD1; v_gene: TRBV5-1; j_gene: TRBJ1-2
CDR3nt: TGCGCCAGCAGCCAAGTTGGGACCGGGGGGAGTACGCAGTATTTT; CDR3aa: CASSQVGTGGSTQYF; abundance: NA; d_gene: TRBD2; v_gene: TRBV4-3; j_gene: TRBJ2-3
CDR3nt: TGTGCCAGCAGCCGTACAGGGAGGCCGACTGAAGCTTTCTTT; CDR3aa: CASSRTGRPTEAFF; abundance: NA; d_gene: NA; v_gene: TRBV7-2; j_gene: TRBJ1-1
CDR3nt: TGTGCCAGCAGTTTTAGGGGGACAGGGTGGGACGAGCAGTACTTC; CDR3aa: CASSFRGTGWDEQYF; abundance: many; d_gene: TRBD1; v_gene: TRBV28; j_gene: TRBJ2-7
CDR3nt: TGTGCCAGCACGTTAGGGGCCACGACCGGGGAGCTGTTTTTT; CDR3aa: CASTLGATTGELFF; abundance: NA; d_gene: NA; v_gene: TRBV12-3/TRBV12-4; j_gene: TRBJ2-2